The 7 T cell receptor beta chains below all came from one sample that was sequenced in a study of tumor-infiltrating lymphocytes in primary liver carcinoma. cDNA specific to TCR beta was made from about 550 ng of total RNA, with a constant-region primer employed for priming. Slightly modified ARM-PCR, run as three nested multiplex PCR rounds, produced the TCR beta libraries. The first two PCR rounds, roughly 10 cycles each, used TRBV1-TRBV30 forward primers and a C-beta reverse primer. TCRdb reanalysed the multiplex PCR reads using MiXCR and keeps one entry per CDR3 protein. Found here are about 20,000 distinct CDR3 sequences, around 80% of them singletons; the top ten hold approximately 34%. Without any cell sorting, about 18-31 mg of bulk tissue yielded co-extracted RNA and DNA. The sequencing sample was made of liver tumor tissue from sampling region 2. Subset meaning: tumor region T2, inferior pole. Receptors originate from a woman in her twenties or thirties with primary liver carcinoma and hepatitis B virus infection.

A remark on this clonotype: One junction end disagrees with the germline gene, perhaps due to a read error. The chain has TRBV6-5 and TRBJ1-1, with D maybe TRBD1 (5 bases). From germline, CDR1 is MNHEY and CDR2 SVGAGI. CDR3 size: 16 residues. CDR3 amino acids: CANSYGASGRGIEAFF. CDR3 bases: TGTGCCAACAGTTACGGGGCCAGCGGAAGAGGAATTGAAGCTTTCTTT.

As for this clonotype: One end of the junction is discordant with germline, which a read error may explain. The chain employs TRBV29-1 and TRBJ2-1, with D perhaps being TRBD1 or TRBD2 (5 bases each). The CDR3 spans 12 residues. Germline V gene data show CDR1 as SQVTM and CDR2 as ANQGSEA. In nucleotides, the CDR3 is TGCAGCGCCCTAAGGGACCACAACGAGCACTTCTTC. Protein sequence: CSALRDHNEHFF.

Only a few counts were recorded for this clonotype. The chain carries TRBV6-1 and TRBJ1-4; D might be TRBD1 (5 bases). V dropped 9 bases and J dropped 7 bases, with 15 bases sitting between them. This CDR3 region has 13 residues. Looked up from germline, CDR1 is MNHNS and CDR2 is SASEGT. The CDR3 reads CARDQGGREKLFF. The CDR3 coding sequence is TGTGCCAGGGACCAGGGTGGCCGTGAAAAACTGTTTTTT.

For this clonotype: Given the absence of the conserved phenylalanine or tryptophan at the CDR3 end, a read error is likely. The chain has TRBV30 and TRBJ1-1; a possible D gene is TRBD1 (5 bases). Per germline, CDR1 GTSNPN and CDR2 SVGIG (reference sequence). The V end was cut by 8 bases, the J end by 7 bases, with 20 bases between. The CDR3 is made up of 13 amino acids. The CDR3 loop is CARTKGRNIEAFY. The CDR3 DNA follows: TGTGCCAGGACTAAGGGACGGAATATTGAAGCTTTCTAT.

Comments on this clonotype: An end of the junction does not agree with germline; a read error may underlie this. The chain joins TRBV4-1 to TRBJ1-1; the D is unclear. CDR1 and CDR2 (germline): MGHRA, YSYEKL. The CDR3 is 17 residues long. The CDR3 loop is CASSQDPRRALNAEAFF. The CDR3 nucleotides are TGCGCTAGCAGCCAAGACCCACGGAGAGCCTTGAACGCTGAAGCCTTCTTT.

As regards this clonotype: In this CDR3 the conserved last residue, phenylalanine or tryptophan, is missing, so a read error is likely. The chain combines TRBV5-6 with TRBJ2-2; D not resolved. Germline CDR1 and CDR2: SGHDT and YYEEEE. The CDR3 has 15 amino acids. CDR3 protein: CASSLAPRVTEELFS. The DNA for the CDR3 is TGCGCCAGCAGCTTGGCACCCAGAGTCACCGAGGAACTGTTTTCT.

This clonotype was observed a handful of times. A junction boundary mismatches the germline segment, possibly from a read error. The chain uses TRBV10-2 and TRBJ2-1; 7 nucleotides match TRBD1. The V gene's germline CDR1 is WSHSY and CDR2 SAAADI. This CDR3 region has 13 residues. The CDR3: CTSKSGQNYEQFF. The CDR3 region has the DNA TGCACCAGCAAGTCGGGACAGAATTATGAGCAGTTCTTC.